The clone carrying this TCR beta chain was counted between two and nine times. Its cognate antigen is unknown. Use of 60 Vbeta and 13 Jbeta primers characterized the PCR. Method: immunoSEQ multiplex PCR; TCRdb's copy keeps in-frame clones and lacks some. The table shows roughly 120,000 clones, with about 86% occurring only once. These data belong to a study of cytomegalovirus exposure and HLA in healthy donors. The CDR3 is 16 amino acids. CDR1 MNHNS and CDR2 SASEGT come from the germline V gene. V dropped 0 bases and J dropped 0 bases, with 9 bases sitting between them. Study-wide results and limits: Some public TCRs appeared in many individuals, while most sequences were rare.

Sequenced: PBMCs. The receptor was isolated from a middle-aged woman in good health and CMV-seronegative. The chain couples TRBV6-1 to TRBJ1-5; maybe TRBD1 (5 bases). The CDR3 nucleotides read TGTGCCAGCAGTGAAGCTGTAGGGGATAGCAATCAGCCCCAGCATTTT. It encodes CASSEAVGDSNQPQHF.